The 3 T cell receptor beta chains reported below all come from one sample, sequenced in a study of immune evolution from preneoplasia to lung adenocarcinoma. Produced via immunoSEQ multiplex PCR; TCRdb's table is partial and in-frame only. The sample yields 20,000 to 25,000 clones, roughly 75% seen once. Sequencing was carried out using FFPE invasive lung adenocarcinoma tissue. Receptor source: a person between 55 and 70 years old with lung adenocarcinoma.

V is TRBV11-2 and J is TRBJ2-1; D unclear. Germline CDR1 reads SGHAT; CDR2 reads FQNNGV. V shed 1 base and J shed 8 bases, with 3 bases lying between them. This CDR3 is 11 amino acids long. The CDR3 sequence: CASSLVYEQFF. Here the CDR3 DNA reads TGTGCCAGCAGCTTAGTATATGAGCAGTTCTTC.

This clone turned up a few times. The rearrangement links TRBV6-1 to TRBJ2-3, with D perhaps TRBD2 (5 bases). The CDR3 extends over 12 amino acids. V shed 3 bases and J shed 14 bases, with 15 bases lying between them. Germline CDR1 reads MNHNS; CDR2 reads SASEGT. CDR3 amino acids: CASSEVTISVYF. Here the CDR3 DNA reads TGTGCCAGCAGTGAGGTGACTATATCCGTGTATTTT.

CDR3 nucleotides: TGTGCCAGCAGCTCGTTAGAGGCGGGGGGCACCGGGGAGCTGTTTTTT. Translated, it gives CASSSLEAGGTGELFF. The genes are TRBV11-2 and TRBJ2-2, with 8 nucleotides matching TRBD2. With 4 bases clipped from V and 4 bases from J, the junction kept 8 bases outside the gene matches. The germline gives CDR1 SGHAT, CDR2 FQNNGV. The CDR3 has 16 residues. The full variable domain, its missing parts supplied by reference TRBV11-2 and TRBJ2-2, is EAGVAQSPRYKIIEKRQSVAFWCNPISGHATLYWYQQILGQGPKLLIQFQNNGVVDDSQLPKDRFSAERLKGVDSTLKIQPAKLEDSAVYLCASSSLEAGGTGELFFGEGSRLTVL.